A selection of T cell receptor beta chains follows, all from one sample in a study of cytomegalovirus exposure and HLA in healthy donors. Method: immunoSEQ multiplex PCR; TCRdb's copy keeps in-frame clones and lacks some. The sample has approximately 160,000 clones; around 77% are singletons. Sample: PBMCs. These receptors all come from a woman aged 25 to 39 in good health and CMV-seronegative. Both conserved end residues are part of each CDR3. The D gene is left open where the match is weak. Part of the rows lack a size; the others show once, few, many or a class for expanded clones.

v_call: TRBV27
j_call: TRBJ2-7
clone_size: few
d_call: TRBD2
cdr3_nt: TGTGCCAGCAGTTTCCGCGGGAGATCGGCCTACGAGCAGTACTTC
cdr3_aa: CASSFRGRSAYEQYF

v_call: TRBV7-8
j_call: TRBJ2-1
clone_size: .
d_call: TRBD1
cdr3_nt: TGTGTCAGCTCCTCGGGTGCCCGGACAGGCCGATACAATGAGCAGTTCTTC
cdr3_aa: CVSSSGARTGRYNEQFF

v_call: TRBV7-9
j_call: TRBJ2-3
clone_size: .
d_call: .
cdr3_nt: TGTGCCAGCAGCGCACGAGGTAGCGGACTGCCTAGCACAGATACGCAGTATTTT
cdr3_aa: CASSARGSGLPSTDTQYF

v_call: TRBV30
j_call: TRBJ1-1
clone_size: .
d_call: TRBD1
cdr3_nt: TGTGCCTGGACCCCGGACAGGGGTGGGGGAGTGAACACTGAAGCTTTCTTT
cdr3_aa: CAWTPDRGGGVNTEAFF

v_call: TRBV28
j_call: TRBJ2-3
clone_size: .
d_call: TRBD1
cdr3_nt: TGTGCCAGCAGTTCGACCGAGATCCGGGACAGAGACACAGATACGCAGTATTTT
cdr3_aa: CASSSTEIRDRDTDTQYF

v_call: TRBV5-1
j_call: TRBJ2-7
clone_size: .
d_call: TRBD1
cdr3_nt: TGCGCCAGCAGCGCTACCGGGACAGTTACCTACGAGCAGTACTTC
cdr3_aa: CASSATGTVTYEQYF

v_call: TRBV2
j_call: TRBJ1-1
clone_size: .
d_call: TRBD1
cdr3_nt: TGTGCCAGCAGTCCGCAGGGGGGCACTGAAGCTTTCTTT
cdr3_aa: CASSPQGGTEAFF

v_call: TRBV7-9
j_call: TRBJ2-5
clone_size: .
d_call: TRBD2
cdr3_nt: TGTGCCAGCAGCTTAGATCGGGGGGGCACCCAAGAGACCCAGTACTTC
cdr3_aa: CASSLDRGGTQETQYF

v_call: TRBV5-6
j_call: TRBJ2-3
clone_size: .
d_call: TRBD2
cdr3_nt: TGTGCCAGCAGCTTGGATGCTAGCGGGAGGTCGAATACGCAGTATTTT
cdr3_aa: CASSLDASGRSNTQYF

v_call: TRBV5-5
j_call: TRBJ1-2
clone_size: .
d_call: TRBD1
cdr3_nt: TGTGCCAGCAGCGGACAACAGGGGCACTATGGCTACACCTTC
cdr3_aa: CASSGQQGHYGYTF

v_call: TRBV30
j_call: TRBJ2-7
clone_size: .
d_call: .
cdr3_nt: TGTGCCTGGAGTTTCGCCGGGGGACCCTACGAGCAGTACTTC
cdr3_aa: CAWSFAGGPYEQYF

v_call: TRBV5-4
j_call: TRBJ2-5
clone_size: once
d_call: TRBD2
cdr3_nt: TGTGCCAGCAGCGGCGGGGGGAGGCAGCGAAAAAGCGCCGGACAAGAGACCCAGTACTTC
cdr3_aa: CASSGGGRQRKSAGQETQYF

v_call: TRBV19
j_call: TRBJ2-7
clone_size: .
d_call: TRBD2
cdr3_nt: TGTGCCAGTAGTATGGTAGCGGGAAGCTCCTACGAGCAGTACTTC
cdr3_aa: CASSMVAGSSYEQYF

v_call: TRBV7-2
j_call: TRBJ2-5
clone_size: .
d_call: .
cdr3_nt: TGTGCCAGCAGCCTCGGGACTCAAGATACCCAGTACTTC
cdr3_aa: CASSLGTQDTQYF

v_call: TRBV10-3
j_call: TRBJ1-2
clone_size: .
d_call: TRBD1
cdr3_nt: TGTGCCATCAGCACAGGGGGGGACTATGGCTACACCTTC
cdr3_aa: CAISTGGDYGYTF

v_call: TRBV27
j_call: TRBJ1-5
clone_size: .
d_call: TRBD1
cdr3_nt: TGTGCCAGCAGTCCCGGGACAGGGGTAGGGCAGCCCCAGCATTTT
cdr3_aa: CASSPGTGVGQPQHF

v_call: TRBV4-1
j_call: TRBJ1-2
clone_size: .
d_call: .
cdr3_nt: TGCGCCAGCAGCCAAGACAGGGCTAACTATGGCTACACCTTC
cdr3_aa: CASSQDRANYGYTF

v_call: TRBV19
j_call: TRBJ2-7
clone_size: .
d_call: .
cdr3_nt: TGTGCCAGTAGCCCCAGGGAATCCTACGAGCAGTACTTC
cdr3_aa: CASSPRESYEQYF

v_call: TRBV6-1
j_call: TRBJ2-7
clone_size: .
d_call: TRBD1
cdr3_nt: TGTGCCAGCAGTGAAGCGTTGGGACAGGGGGTTAAGGCCTACGAGCAGTACTTC
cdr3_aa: CASSEALGQGVKAYEQYF

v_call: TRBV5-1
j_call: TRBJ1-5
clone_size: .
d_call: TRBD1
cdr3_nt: TGCGCCAGCAGCACCGACAGGGATCAGCCCCAGCATTTT
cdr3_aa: CASSTDRDQPQHF

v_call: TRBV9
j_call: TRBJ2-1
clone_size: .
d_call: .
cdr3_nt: TGTGCCAGCAGCCCCCCCTTTTACAATGAGCAGTTCTTC
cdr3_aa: CASSPPFYNEQFF

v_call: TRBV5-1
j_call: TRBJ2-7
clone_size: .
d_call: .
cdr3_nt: TGCGCCAGCAGCCCCCCAGGGTCCTACGAGCAGTACTTC
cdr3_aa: CASSPPGSYEQYF

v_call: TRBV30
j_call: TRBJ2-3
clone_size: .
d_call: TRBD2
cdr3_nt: TGTGCCTGGAGTGAAGGACTAGGGTCGGATACGCAGTATTTT
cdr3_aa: CAWSEGLGSDTQYF

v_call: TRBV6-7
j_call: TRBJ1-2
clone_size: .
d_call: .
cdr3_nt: TGTGCCAGCAGTTACCCCCCAGAGGTCGGCTACCCCTTC
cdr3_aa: CASSYPPEVGYPF

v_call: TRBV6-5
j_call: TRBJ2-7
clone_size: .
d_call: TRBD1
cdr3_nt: TGTGCCAGCAGACCGTCCCTCCGACAGGGCACCGAGCAGTACTTC
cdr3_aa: CASRPSLRQGTEQYF

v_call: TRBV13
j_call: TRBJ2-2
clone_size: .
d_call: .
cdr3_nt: TGTGCCAGCAGCTTACCAGGGGGGAGTACCGGGGAGCTGTTTTTT
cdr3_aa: CASSLPGGSTGELFF

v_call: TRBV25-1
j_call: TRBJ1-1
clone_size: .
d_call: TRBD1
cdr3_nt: TGTGCCAGCAGCGCCCCCCCCCTCGGGACAGGGGGATCTGAAGCTTTCTTT
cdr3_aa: CASSAPPLGTGGSEAFF

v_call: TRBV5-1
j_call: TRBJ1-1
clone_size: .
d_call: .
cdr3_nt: TGCGCCAGCAGTCAGCAGGGGTTCACTGAAGCTTTCTTT
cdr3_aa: CASSQQGFTEAFF

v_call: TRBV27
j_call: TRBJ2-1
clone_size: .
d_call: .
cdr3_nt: TGTGCCAGCAGTTTAGCCGGACAGAGCCTGTACAATGAGCAGTTCTTC
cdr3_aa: CASSLAGQSLYNEQFF

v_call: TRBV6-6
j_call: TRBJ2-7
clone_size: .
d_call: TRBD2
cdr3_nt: TGTGCCAGCAGTTACGAGAGCGGGAGTACCTACGAGCAGTACTTC
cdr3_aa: CASSYESGSTYEQYF

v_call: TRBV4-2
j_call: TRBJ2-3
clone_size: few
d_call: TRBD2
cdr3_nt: TGTGCCAGCAGCCAAGTAACGAGCGGGGGGGGCACAGATACGCAGTATTTT
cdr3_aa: CASSQVTSGGGTDTQYF

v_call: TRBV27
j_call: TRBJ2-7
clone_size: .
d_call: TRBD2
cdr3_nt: TGTGCCAGCACTTACTCCGGGGGGGACCACTCCCCCTACGAGCAGTACTTC
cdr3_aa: CASTYSGGDHSPYEQYF

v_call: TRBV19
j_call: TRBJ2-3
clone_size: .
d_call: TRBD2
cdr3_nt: TGTGCCAGTAGTATTGGGACTAGCGGGACCACAGATACGCAGTATTTT
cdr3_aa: CASSIGTSGTTDTQYF

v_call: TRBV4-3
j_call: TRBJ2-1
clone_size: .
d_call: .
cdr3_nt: TGCGCCAGCAGCCAAGTAGTAGCGCAGAATGAGCAGTTCTTC
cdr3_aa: CASSQVVAQNEQFF

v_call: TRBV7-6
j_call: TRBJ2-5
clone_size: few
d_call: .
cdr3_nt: TGTGCCAGCAGCCTTACTAGCTGGGGAGAGACCCAGTACTTC
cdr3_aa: CASSLTSWGETQYF

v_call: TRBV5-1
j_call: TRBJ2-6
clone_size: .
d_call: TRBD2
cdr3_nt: TGCGCCAGCAGCGCCCCGGGGGGATTGTCTGGGGCCAACGTCCTGACTTTC
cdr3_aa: CASSAPGGLSGANVLTF

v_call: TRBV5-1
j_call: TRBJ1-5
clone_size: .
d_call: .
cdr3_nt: TGCGCCAGCAGCGAACAGGGCGATCAGCCCCAGCATTTT
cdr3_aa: CASSEQGDQPQHF